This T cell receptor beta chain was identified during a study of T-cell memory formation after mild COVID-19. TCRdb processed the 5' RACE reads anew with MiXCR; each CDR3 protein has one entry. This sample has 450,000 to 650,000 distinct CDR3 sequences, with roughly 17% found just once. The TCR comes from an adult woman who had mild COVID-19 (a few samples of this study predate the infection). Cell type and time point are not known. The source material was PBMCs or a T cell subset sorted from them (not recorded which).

CDR3 sequence reads: CASRESTDTQYF. In DNA form, the CDR3 reads TGTGCCAGTAGGGAGTCCACAGATACGCAGTATTTT. The chain links TRBV19 to TRBJ2-3, with D unclear. Trimming cost V 6 bases and J 2 bases, with 6 bases left between them. This CDR3 contains 12 residues. Germline CDR1 and CDR2: LNHDA and SQIVND (reference sequence). Variable domain in full (rest from reference TRBV19 and TRBJ2-3): DGGITQSPKYLFRKEGQNVTLSCEQNLNHDAMYWYRQDPGQGLRLIYYSQIVNDFQKGDIAEGYSVSREKKESFPLTVTSAQKNPTAFYLCASRESTDTQYFGPGTRLTVL.